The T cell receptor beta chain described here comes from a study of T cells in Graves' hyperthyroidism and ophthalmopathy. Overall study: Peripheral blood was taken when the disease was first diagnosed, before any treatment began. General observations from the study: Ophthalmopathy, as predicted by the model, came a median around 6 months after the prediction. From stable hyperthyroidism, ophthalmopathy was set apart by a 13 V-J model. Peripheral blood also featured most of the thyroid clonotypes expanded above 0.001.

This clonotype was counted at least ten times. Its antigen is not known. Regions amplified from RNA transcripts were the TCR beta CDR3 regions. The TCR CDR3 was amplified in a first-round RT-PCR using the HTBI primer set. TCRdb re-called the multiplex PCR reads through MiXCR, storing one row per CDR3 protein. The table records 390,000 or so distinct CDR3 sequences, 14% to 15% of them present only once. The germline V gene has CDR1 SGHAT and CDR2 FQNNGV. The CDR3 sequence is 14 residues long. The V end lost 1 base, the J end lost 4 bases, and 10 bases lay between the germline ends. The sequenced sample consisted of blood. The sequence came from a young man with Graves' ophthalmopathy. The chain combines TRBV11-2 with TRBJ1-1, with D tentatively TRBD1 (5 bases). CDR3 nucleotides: TGTGCCAGCAGCTTAGCCCTGGGGGGCACTGAAGCTTTCTTT. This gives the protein CASSLALGGTEAFF.